This TCR beta chain was captured by sequencing in a study of cytomegalovirus exposure and HLA in healthy donors. Study-wide results and caveats: A later analysis reportedly found that, within productive TCRs, an Asian-associated ancestry cluster had fewer N-insertions than the mean observed across the approximately 700 donors. Immune exposure data for these donors was limited to CMV serostatus.

In regard to this clone: Its antigen is still unknown.

A multiplex PCR was run with 60 Vbeta primers and 13 Jbeta primers. The assay was immunoSEQ multiplex PCR, and TCRdb's table has in-frame clones only and misses some. The sample contains around 140,000 clones, approximately 64% of which appear only once. As for the donors, each was a healthy bone marrow donor. The sequencing input was PBMCs. This receptor was identified in a middle-aged woman in good health and CMV-seronegative.

The CDR3 loop is CETREGTSTEAFF. CDR3 sequence (DNA): TGCGAAACCCGGGAGGGTACGAGCACTGAAGCTTTCTTT. The chain employs TRBV5-1 and TRBJ1-1; no firm D call. CDR3 length: 13 residues. The germline V gene has CDR1 SGHRS and CDR2 YFSETQ.